The rows below give T cell receptor beta chains drawn from one sample of a study of T cell repertoires in cytomegalovirus infection. These receptors have no identified antigens. One entry per CDR3 protein results from TCRdb running MiXCR on the reads. Of fewer than 650,000 distinct CDR3 sequences detected, about 39% appear once; the ten largest clones hold about half. This specimen consisted of cultured PBMCs, obtained from culture after CMV antigen stimulation. These receptors all stem from a human donor in good health (CMV status not recorded). Some clones in this sample may be carry-over from other donors' samples. CDR3s include the opening cysteine and the closing phenylalanine or tryptophan. The D gene is left open where the match is weak. Clone size is shown for a subset of rows, as once, few, many or a class of expanded clone.

j_call v_call clone_size d_call cdr3_aa cdr3_nt
TRBJ1-1 TRBV5-5 . . CASTRERTNTEAFF TGTGCCAGCACCCGGGAGAGGACGAACACTGAAGCTTTCTTT
TRBJ2-6 TRBV7-9 . . CASSLDSASGANVLTF TGTGCCAGCAGCTTAGATTCGGCCTCTGGGGCCAACGTCCTGACTTTC
TRBJ2-3 TRBV7-2 . . CASSVSARDTQYF TGTGCCAGCAGTGTTTCGGCCAGAGATACGCAGTATTTT
TRBJ2-7 TRBV11-2 few TRBD1 CASSYFPRDRGNEQYF TGTGCCAGCAGCTATTTCCCTCGGGACAGGGGAAACGAGCAGTACTTC
TRBJ2-7 TRBV6-7 . . CASSYSRAAYSSYEQYF TGTGCCAGCAGTTACTCGAGGGCAGCGTACAGCTCCTACGAGCAGTACTTC
TRBJ2-7 TRBV27 . . CASSSGGGFYEQYF TGTGCCAGCAGTTCCGGGGGCGGCTTCTACGAGCAGTACTTC
TRBJ1-3 TRBV7-2 . TRBD1 CASSFQGVYGNTIYF TGTGCCAGCAGCTTCCAGGGGGTGTATGGAAACACCATATATTTT
TRBJ2-1 TRBV25-1 . . CASSVRVNEQFF TGTGCCAGCAGCGTAAGGGTGAATGAGCAGTTCTTC
TRBJ1-2 TRBV6-1 . . CASSEAGVGLGYGYTF TGTGCCAGCAGTGAGGCAGGGGTAGGCCTTGGCTATGGCTACACCTTC
TRBJ2-7 TRBV7-2 few TRBD2 CASRPVGTSRYEQYF TGTGCCAGCAGACCTGTGGGGACTAGCCGGTACGAGCAGTACTTC
TRBJ1-3 TRBV7-2 . . CASSLWNPGNTIYF TGTGCCAGCAGCTTATGGAACCCCGGAAACACCATATATTTT
TRBJ2-1 TRBV4-3 few . CASSQDTPSSYNEQFF TGCGCCAGCAGCCAAGACACCCCAAGCTCCTACAATGAGCAGTTCTTC
TRBJ1-2 TRBV12-3/TRBV12-4 . . CASTKGVSYGYTF TGTGCCAGCACGAAGGGGGTGAGCTATGGCTACACCTTC
TRBJ2-1 TRBV28 . TRBD1 CASSHSTGSNEQFF TGTGCCAGCAGCCACTCGACAGGGTCCAATGAGCAGTTCTTC
TRBJ2-1 TRBV7-8 many . CASSLAGGPYSYNEQFF TGTGCCAGCAGCTTAGCGGGGGGGCCTTACTCCTACAATGAGCAGTTCTTC
TRBJ2-1 TRBV6-1 . . CASSEWGTLRENEQFF TGTGCCAGCAGTGAATGGGGGACCCTACGAGAAAATGAGCAGTTCTTC
TRBJ2-3 TRBV10-3 few TRBD2 CAISHGRVTDTQYF TGTGCCATCAGTCACGGGAGGGTGACAGATACGCAGTATTTT